This TCR beta chain was observed in a study of molecular identifiers for immune sequencing clone quantification. Turning to the study itself: Split five ways in replicates, RNA from about 20,000 or 100,000 naive CD8 cells had four portions sequenced.

The naive CD8 libraries originated from between 20,000 and 1,000,000 sorted cells and drew on 10%, 30% or 50% RNA. Naive CD8 T cells were picked out by sorting for CD8+CD4-CCR7+CD45RA+. Unmatched junction bases numbered 10, after V lost 10 bases and J lost 0 bases. The CDR3 spans 15 residues. TCRdb re-called the PCR reads through MiXCR, storing one row per CDR3 protein. Here the sample spans around 100,000 distinct CDR3 sequences, roughly 34% being singletons. This clonotype was obtained from a human donor in good health. Some libraries in this study had Jurkat cell RNA spiked in. Sequenced: naive CD8+ T cells from blood, with Jurkat cell RNA spiked in. Stated subset: FACS-sorted CD8+CD4-CCR7+CD45RA+ naive T cells. V and J are TRBV12-3 or TRBV12-4 and TRBJ2-3; TRBD1 matches 7 bases. The DNA of the CDR3 is TGTGCCAACACCCCGGGACAGCTAAGCACAGATACGCAGTATTTT. Amino acids: CANTPGQLSTDTQYF.